The 26 T cell receptor beta chains given below trace back to one sample, sequenced in a study of CD8 T cells in Susac syndrome. Reverse transcription of roughly 0.45 to 1 ug RNA was carried out with random hexamers. Each CDR3 protein is one row after TCRdb ran MiXCR on the immunoSEQ multiplex PCR reads. Of roughly 120,000 distinct CDR3 sequences listed, over 85% are singletons. What was sequenced was CD8+ T cells from PBMCs. The receptor source for this set is a human donor with multiple sclerosis.

The rearrangement joins TRBV14 to TRBJ2-4, with no clear D. The V end was cut by 0 bases, the J end by 7 bases, with 4 bases between. Germline lookup yields CDR1 SGHDN and CDR2 FVKESK. The CDR3 contains 12 residues. In DNA form, the CDR3 reads TGTGCCAGCAGCCAAGAAGTGAACATTCAGTACTTC. It yields the protein CASSQEVNIQYF.

V gene TRBV7-8 combines with J gene TRBJ2-7, with TRBD1 identical over 10 bases. Germline trimming cut 6 bases from V and 0 bases from J; bases unmatched to any gene: 8. Germline CDR1 SGHVS, CDR2 FQNEAQ. CDR3 length: 16 amino acids. The CDR3 reads CASRPSGTGVSYEQYF. In DNA form, the CDR3 reads TGTGCCAGCAGACCTAGTGGGACAGGGGTCTCCTACGAGCAGTACTTC.

This chain links TRBV7-9 with TRBJ1-2; tentatively, D is TRBD1 (5 bases). Germline-derived CDR1 and CDR2 are SEHNR and FQNEAQ (reference sequence). Trimming took off 7 bases at V and 4 bases at J, with 13 bases between the two ends. The CDR3 is made up of 13 amino acids. The CDR3 DNA follows: TGTGCCAGCACCCCCCGGGACCTCTATGGCTACACCTTC. It yields the protein CASTPRDLYGYTF. Full variable domain (missing parts from reference TRBV7-9 and TRBJ1-2): DTGVSQNPRHKITKRGQNVTFRCDPISEHNRLYWYRQTLGQGPEFLTYFQNEAQLEKSRLLSDRFSAERPKGSFSTLEIQRTEQGDSAMYLCASTPRDLYGYTFGSGTRLTVV.

The J gene is TRBJ2-7, the V gene TRBV19; 11 bases align to TRBD1. Trimming removed 4 bases from V and 4 bases from J; junction bases left unmatched: 3. The CDR3 runs to 14 residues. Germline loops: CDR1 LNHDA, CDR2 SQIVND (reference sequence). The CDR3 spells CASSTGTGGYEQYF. For the CDR3, the DNA is TGTGCCAGTAGTACCGGGACAGGGGGATACGAGCAGTACTTC.

This clonotype appeared once. V usage is TRBV24-1 and J usage is TRBJ1-5, with D hard to call. V shed 4 bases and J shed 3 bases, with 6 bases lying between them. This CDR3 comprises 13 residues. CDR1 KGHDR and CDR2 SFDVKD come from the germline V gene. As DNA, the CDR3 is TGTGCCACCAGTGACCTACCCAATCAGCCCCAGCATTTT. The encoded protein is CATSDLPNQPQHF.

This chain joins TRBV6-5 and TRBJ2-7; 8 positions match TRBD1. The V gene's germline CDR1 is MNHEY and CDR2 SVGAGI. V trimming: 6 bases; J trimming: 4 bases; junction bases outside the gene matches: 2. The CDR3 runs 12 residues. CDR3 region: CASRGQDYEQYV. Here the CDR3 DNA reads TGTGCCAGCAGGGGACAGGATTACGAGCAGTACGTC.

The rearrangement uses TRBV7-9 and TRBJ1-2; D gene unclear. Germline V lookup: CDR1 SEHNR, CDR2 FQNEAQ (reference sequence). Trimming left V 1 base short and J 2 bases short, with 11 bases between. CDR3 length: 15 residues. CDR3 in DNA: TGTGCCAGCAGCTTAGGTTCCGGCATCAACTATGGCTACACCTTC. Translation gives CASSLGSGINYGYTF.

V and J are TRBV6-1 and TRBJ1-6; D is unresolved. Trimming shortened V by 7 bases and J by 7 bases, and 23 bases separated the two germline ends. The germline CDR1 and CDR2 sequences are MNHNS and SASEGT. The CDR3 length is 17 residues. CDR3 loop: CASTYSPRLDVNSPLHF. The CDR3 region has the DNA TGTGCCAGCACCTATTCCCCCCGATTGGATGTAAATTCACCCCTCCACTTT.

The chain links TRBV28 to TRBJ2-7, with 12 positions matching TRBD2. CDR3 size: 16 residues. V trimming: 4 bases; J trimming: 6 bases; junction bases outside the gene matches: 10. CDR1 MDHEN and CDR2 SYDVKM come from the germline V gene. The DNA for the CDR3 is TGTGCCAGCAGTTGGGGACTAGCGGGTTTAAAAGGCGAGCAGTACGTC. Its protein product is CASSWGLAGLKGEQYV.

This sequence joins TRBV4-1 and TRBJ2-1, with 8 bases lining up with TRBD1. There are 16 residues in the CDR3. J lost 3 bases, V lost 4 bases, and 8 bases had no gene match. Germline-derived CDR1 and CDR2 are MGHRA and YSYEKL. CDR3 amino acids: CASSPRTGTYYNEQFF. CDR3 coding DNA: TGCGCCAGCAGCCCGCGGACAGGGACGTACTACAATGAGCAGTTCTTC.

This clonotype was observed once. CDR3 protein: CASSVGDSYNSPLHF. The CDR3 DNA is TGTGCCAGCAGCGTAGGGGACAGTTATAATTCACCCCTCCACTTT. The V gene is TRBV9, the J gene TRBJ1-6, with TRBD1 identical over 7 bases. J was trimmed by 4 bases and V by 0 bases; bases with no gene match: 1. The CDR3 is 15 amino acids. The germline V gene encodes CDR1 SGDLS and CDR2 YYNGEE.

The V gene is TRBV5-1, the J gene TRBJ1-2; D uncertain. The length of the CDR3 is 15 residues. Trimming removed 4 bases from V and 5 bases from J, with 18 bases in between. The germline V gene encodes CDR1 SGHRS and CDR2 YFSETQ. The CDR3 DNA is TGCGCCAGCAGCGTCGGTCCGGGCCTAGGGTATGGCTACACCTTC. It is translated as CASSVGPGLGYGYTF. The full variable domain, rest sourced from reference TRBV5-1 and TRBJ1-2, is KAGVTQTPRYLIKTRGQQVTLSCSPISGHRSVSWYQQTPGQGLQFLFEYFSETQRNKGNFPGRFSGRQFSNSRSEMNVSTLELGDSALYLCASSVGPGLGYGYTFGSGTRLTVV.

This clonotype was detected only once. The chain is built from TRBV28 and TRBJ2-1, with D hard to call. The germline V and J ends were trimmed by 9 bases and 6 bases, with 18 bases remaining between them. This CDR3 spans 14 amino acids. Germline-derived CDR1 and CDR2 are MDHEN and SYDVKM. The CDR3 region is CASSVGHTGNEQFF. The DNA for the CDR3 is TGTGCCAGTAGTGTTGGGCATACGGGCAATGAGCAGTTCTTC. Full variable domain (outside the CDR3, taken from reference TRBV28 and TRBJ2-1): DVKVTQSSRYLVKRTGEKVFLECVQDMDHENMFWYRQDPGLGLRLIYFSYDVKMKEKGDIPEGYSVSREKKERFSLILESASTNQTSMYLCASSVGHTGNEQFFGPGTRLTVL.

The rearrangement joins TRBV7-7 to TRBJ2-1; TRBD2 agrees at 10 bases. V trimming: 5 bases; J trimming: 9 bases; junction bases outside the gene matches: 10. There are 15 residues in the CDR3. The V gene's germline CDR1 is SSHAT and CDR2 FNYEAQ (reference sequence). This chain's CDR3 is CASSLHPASGGEQFF. In DNA form, the CDR3 reads TGTGCCAGCAGCCTTCATCCCGCTAGCGGGGGTGAGCAGTTCTTC. Filled out from reference TRBV7-7 and TRBJ2-1, the complete variable domain reads GAGVSQSPRYKVTKRGQDVTLRCDPISSHATLYWYQQALGQGPEFLTYFNYEAQPDKSGLPSDRFSAERPEGSISTLTIQRTEQRDSAMYRCASSLHPASGGEQFFGPGTRLTVL.

V usage is TRBV12-3 or TRBV12-4 and J usage is TRBJ1-5, with D possibly matching TRBD1 (5 bases). Deletions cut 6 bases from V and 11 bases from J, with 11 bases between. The CDR3 totals 11 residues. The CDR3 sequence is CASSPGETQHF. CDR3 nucleotide sequence: TGTGCCAGCAGCCCGGGGGAGACCCAGCATTTT.

This clonotype was recorded once. The chain recombines TRBV5-1 with TRBJ2-5; D unresolved. V lost 4 bases to trimming and J lost 3 bases, with 10 bases between them. This CDR3 region has 13 residues. CDR1 and CDR2 from the germline V gene are SGHRS and YFSETQ. CDR3 DNA: TGCGCCAGCAGCCCGAAAGTAGAAGAGACCCAGTACTTC. Translated, it gives CASSPKVEETQYF. Based on the CDR3 plus reference TRBV5-1 and TRBJ2-5, the full variable domain is KAGVTQTPRYLIKTRGQQVTLSCSPISGHRSVSWYQQTPGQGLQFLFEYFSETQRNKGNFPGRFSGRQFSNSRSEMNVSTLELGDSALYLCASSPKVEETQYFGPGTRLLVL.

The chain links TRBV5-6 to TRBJ2-2; 11 nucleotides match TRBD2. Trimming removed 7 bases from V and 1 base from J; junction bases left unmatched: 3. The germline V gene encodes CDR1 SGHDT and CDR2 YYEEEE. This CDR3 is built from 15 residues. The CDR3 DNA reads TGTGCCAGCGCGGGACTAGCGGTGAACACCGGGGAGCTGTTTTTT. Translated, it gives CASAGLAVNTGELFF.

The chain uses TRBV21-1 and TRBJ2-7. TRBV21-1 is designated a pseudogene. The CDR3 length is 12 residues. CDR3 region: CASSPRCYEQYV. The CDR3 coding sequence is TGTGCCAGCAGCCCGAGGTGTTACGAGCAGTACGTC.

The sample holds a few counts of this clonotype. The rearrangement links TRBV12-3 or TRBV12-4 to TRBJ1-1, with TRBD1 matching over 10 bases. CDR3 length: 14 amino acids. After removal of 4 bases from V and 4 bases from J, the junction contained 3 bases not matched to a gene. In nucleotides, the CDR3 is TGTGCCAGCAGTTGGACAGGGGGGAGCACTGAAGCTTTCTTT. Amino acids: CASSWTGGSTEAFF.

The J gene is TRBJ2-7, the V gene TRBV5-6, with D possibly matching TRBD1 (6 bases). V was shortened by 4 bases and J by 2 bases, with 13 bases between the two germline ends. The CDR3 runs to 14 residues. Germline V gene data show CDR1 as SGHDT and CDR2 as YYEEEE. CDR3 DNA: TGTGCCAGCAGCCCCGGGAAGGGGGCCTACGAGCAGTACGTC. This translates into CASSPGKGAYEQYV.

The chain has TRBV12-3 or TRBV12-4 and TRBJ2-3; D ambiguous. The CDR3 is 14 amino acids. Between the trimmed V and J ends, which lost 0 bases and 6 bases, there was a span of 10 bases. The CDR3 nucleotides are TGTGCCAGCAGTTTAGCTGGGGTTAGGGATACGCAGTATTTT. As protein: CASSLAGVRDTQYF.

V usage is TRBV12-3 or TRBV12-4 and J usage is TRBJ2-3, with D possibly TRBD2 on 6 matching bases. V dropped 6 bases and J dropped 6 bases, with 16 bases sitting between them. The CDR3 runs to 14 residues. CDR3 DNA sequence: TGTGCCAGCAGGCCCCGGGTCCGGGGGGATACGCAGTATTTT. Translating it yields CASRPRVRGDTQYF.

The chain joins TRBV14 to TRBJ1-1; D ambiguous. Germline loops: CDR1 SGHDN, CDR2 FVKESK. The CDR3 is made up of 18 amino acids. V lost 1 base and J lost 0, with 18 bases in between. In nucleotides, the CDR3 is TGTGCCAGCAGCCAAGGGGGAGGTAGAGTCACCATGAACACTGAAGCTTTCTTT. This sequence encodes CASSQGGGRVTMNTEAFF.

The chain is built from TRBV7-3 and TRBJ2-1, with D maybe TRBD2 (5 bases). Trimming stripped 0 bases from V and 2 bases from J, with 11 bases between. CDR1 is SGHTA and CDR2 is FQGTGA in the germline V gene. This CDR3 has 16 amino acids. CDR3 protein: CASSLTWRVPYNEQFF. In DNA form, the CDR3 reads TGTGCCAGCAGCTTAACGTGGCGGGTCCCCTACAATGAGCAGTTCTTC.

This clonotype has a single count. The chain combines TRBV20-1 with TRBJ1-3, with D possibly being TRBD1 (6 bases). Germline assignment: CDR1 DFQATT and CDR2 SNEGSKA (reference sequence). The V end lost 6 bases, the J end lost 2 bases, and 8 bases lay between the germline ends. The CDR3 consists of 12 residues. In nucleotides, the CDR3 is TGCAGTGCCGGGGGCGCTGGAAACACCATATATTTT. Its translation is CSAGGAGNTIYF.

The rearrangement uses TRBV3-1 and TRBJ1-1, with D uncertain. The V gene lost 3 bases and the J gene lost 4 bases, with 6 bases spanning the gap. The germline V gene encodes CDR1 LGHDT and CDR2 YNNKEL (reference sequence). The CDR3 is 12 amino acids. The CDR3 spells CASSQGATEAFF. The CDR3 nucleotides are TGTGCCAGCAGCCAGGGCGCCACTGAAGCTTTCTTT.